One sample yielded the 25 T cell receptor beta chains listed below, sequenced in a study of blood T cell repertoires in COVID-19. Data came from immunoSEQ multiplex PCR; TCRdb stores just in-frame clones and leaves some out. The table records fewer than 250,000 clones, around 83% of them present only once. The sequencing input was peripheral blood. The receptors come from a man aged 45-65 years with active or convalescent COVID-19.

This rearrangement joins TRBV10-1 to TRBJ2-1; 9 bases are shared with TRBD2. The CDR3 is 14 residues long. Unmatched junction bases numbered 6, after V lost 6 bases and J lost 6 bases. Germline loops: CDR1 WNHNN, CDR2 SYGVQD (reference sequence). CDR3 DNA sequence: TGCGCCAGCAGCGCCGGACTAGCGAGCAATGAGCAGTTCTTC. It encodes CASSAGLASNEQFF.

This clone came up a few times. The rearrangement joins TRBV6-2 or TRBV6-3 to TRBJ1-2, with a possible D match to TRBD1 (6 bases). There are 15 residues in the CDR3. Germline V gene sequence: CDR1 MNHEY, CDR2 SVGEGT. The V and J ends lost 0 bases and 8 bases respectively, with 16 bases between them. The CDR3 DNA follows: TGTGCCAGCAGTTACTCTAGGGCAGGGGTTGACGGCTACACCTTC. It specifies CASSYSRAGVDGYTF.

This chain links TRBV27 with TRBJ1-2, with 9 bases identical to TRBD1. J lost 0 bases, V lost 4 bases, and 12 bases had no gene match. The length of the CDR3 is 18 residues. Germline lookup yields CDR1 MNHEY and CDR2 SMNVEV (reference sequence). CDR3 in DNA: TGTGCCAGCAGTTACCACCCCCTGGGACAGGGATCTAACTATGGCTACACCTTC. This translates into CASSYHPLGQGSNYGYTF.

This clone was observed a few times. The chain links TRBV27 to TRBJ2-3; no clear D. V was trimmed by 2 bases and J by 6 bases, leaving 9 bases between them. CDR3 length: 13 residues. The V gene's germline CDR1 is MNHEY and CDR2 SMNVEV (reference sequence). CDR3 amino acids: CASSLVARDTQYF. The CDR3 region has the DNA TGTGCCAGCAGTTTAGTCGCTAGGGATACGCAGTATTTT.

V gene TRBV9 combines with J gene TRBJ2-1, with 10 bases that match TRBD2. V shed 6 bases, J shed 4 bases, and the junction held 7 bases outside the gene matches. CDR1 is SGDLS and CDR2 is YYNGEE in the germline V gene. The CDR3 runs to 15 residues. The CDR3 is CASTDGTSAYNEQFF. For the CDR3, the DNA is TGTGCCAGCACCGATGGGACTAGCGCTTACAATGAGCAGTTCTTC.

The rearrangement uses TRBV6-5 and TRBJ1-2; D unclear. The CDR3 contains 12 residues. V dropped 6 bases and J dropped 4 bases, with 9 bases sitting between them. In germline, CDR1 is MNHEY, CDR2 SVGAGI. CDR3 in DNA: TGTGCCAGCAGAACAGTATCCTATGGCTACACCTTC. This sequence encodes CASRTVSYGYTF.

The genes are TRBV10-3 and TRBJ1-6; D is unresolved. The germline CDR1 and CDR2 sequences are ENHRY and SYGVKD. V was cut by 7 bases and J by 8 bases, with 12 bases left in between. The CDR3 loop spans 13 amino acids. DNA for the CDR3: TGTGCCATCACCCTTCGGCAGGATTCACCCCTCCACTTT. It is translated as CAITLRQDSPLHF.

V and J are TRBV7-2 and TRBJ1-2; 9 bases map to TRBD1. The CDR3 has 12 residues. The trim removed 3 bases at V and 7 bases at J, leaving 0 bases unmatched. The germline CDR1 and CDR2 sequences are SGHTA and FQGNSA. CDR3: CASSLTGGGYTF. As DNA, the CDR3 is TGTGCCAGCAGCTTGACAGGGGGTGGCTACACCTTC.

The V and J genes are TRBV7-9 and TRBJ2-3; D is unresolved. Germline CDR1 and CDR2: SEHNR and FQNEAQ (reference sequence). V was trimmed by 1 base and J by 3 bases, leaving 11 bases between them. CDR3 size: 15 residues. For the CDR3, the DNA is TGTGCCAGCAGCTTAGTAGTTGCCTCAACAGATACGCAGTATTTT. It translates to CASSLVVASTDTQYF.

The chain is built from TRBV28 and TRBJ1-3, with TRBD1 matching over 9 bases. Germline values: CDR1 MDHEN, CDR2 SYDVKM. The length of the CDR3 is 15 residues. V shed 6 bases and J 1 base; nucleotides not matched to a gene: 4. CDR3 nucleotides: TGTGCCAGCAGGGAACAGGGGGCTTCTGGAAACACCATATATTTT. Encoded protein: CASREQGASGNTIYF.

This rearrangement joins TRBV11-2 to TRBJ2-2; no clear D gene. This CDR3 contains 15 residues. V shed 2 bases and J shed 6 bases, with 13 bases lying between them. CDR1 and CDR2 (germline): SGHAT, FQNNGV. As DNA, the CDR3 is TGTGCCAGCAGCTTATACATTGCCCCTCCCGGGGAGCTGTTTTTT. It yields the protein CASSLYIAPPGELFF.

This rearrangement joins TRBV6-2 or TRBV6-3 to TRBJ1-1; 9 bases fit TRBD1. The germline V gene encodes CDR1 MNHEY and CDR2 SVGEGT. This CDR3 has 16 amino acids. V dropped 0 bases and J dropped 4; count of bases not matched to a gene: 6. CDR3 DNA: TGTGCCAGCAGTTACTCGAAGGGACAGGGAACCACTGAAGCTTTCTTT. The encoded protein is CASSYSKGQGTTEAFF.

The CDR3, as DNA: TGTGCCAGCAACCGACAGGGTGATAATGAAAAACTGTTTTTT. This translates into CASNRQGDNEKLFF. The V call is TRBV2, the J call TRBJ1-4; 7 positions match TRBD1. Losses at the gene ends were 7 bases for V and 4 bases for J; bases not matched to a gene: 6. The CDR3 contains 14 residues. Germline CDR1 reads SNHLY; CDR2 reads FYNNEI.

CDR3: CSVGQYQPQHF. The DNA of the CDR3 is TGCAGCGTTGGACAATATCAGCCCCAGCATTTT. V is TRBV29-1 and J is TRBJ1-5; no clear D gene. This CDR3 is built from 11 residues. Trimming took off 4 bases at V and 5 bases at J, with 6 bases between the two ends. The germline CDR1 and CDR2 sequences are SQVTM and ANQGSEA.

This chain connects TRBV28 to TRBJ2-2; a possible D gene is TRBD1 (6 bases). CDR3 length equals 15 residues. Per the germline V gene, CDR1 is MDHEN and CDR2 is SYDVKM. Trimming took off 6 bases at V and 3 bases at J, with 14 bases between the two ends. CDR3 coding DNA: TGTGCCAGCAGCACAGGGTACCGGGACACCGGGGAGCTGTTTTTT. Translation gives CASSTGYRDTGELFF. Combining the CDR3 with reference TRBV28 and TRBJ2-2 gives the whole variable domain DVKVTQSSRYLVKRTGEKVFLECVQDMDHENMFWYRQDPGLGLRLIYFSYDVKMKEKGDIPEGYSVSREKKERFSLILESASTNQTSMYLCASSTGYRDTGELFFGEGSRLTVL.

The chain joins TRBV9 to TRBJ2-3, with TRBD1 as a possible D gene (6 bases). The CDR3 contains 18 residues. With 0 bases removed from V and 3 bases from J, the gap between germline ends came to 20 bases. Germline CDR1 is SGDLS and CDR2 is YYNGEE. CDR3 in DNA: TGTGCCAGCAGCGTAGTAGCCCCTTTCAGGGGTGGAACAGATACGCAGTATTTT. It encodes CASSVVAPFRGGTDTQYF.

This rearrangement joins TRBV15 to TRBJ1-1, with D possibly being TRBD1 (6 bases). Germline CDR1 LNHNV, CDR2 YYDKDF (reference sequence). V lost 3 bases to trimming and J lost 6 bases, with 14 bases between them. There are 14 residues in the CDR3. The CDR3 loop reads CATSSPDRFSEAFF. Written as DNA, the CDR3 is TGTGCCACCAGCAGTCCCGACAGGTTCTCTGAAGCTTTCTTT.

This chain joins TRBV18 and TRBJ1-2; D is ambiguous. Looked up from germline, CDR1 is KGHSH and CDR2 is LQKENI. This CDR3 region has 14 residues. The V gene lost 1 base and the J gene lost 2 bases, with 8 bases spanning the gap. The CDR3: CASSPLRENYGYTF. The CDR3, as DNA: TGTGCCAGCTCACCACTGCGGGAGAACTATGGCTACACCTTC. Full variable domain (remainder filled in from reference TRBV18 and TRBJ1-2): NAGVMQNPRHLVRRRGQEARLRCSPMKGHSHVYWYRQLPEEGLKFMVYLQKENIIDESGMPKERFSAEFPKEGPSILRIQQVVRGDSAAYFCASSPLRENYGYTFGSGTRLTVV.

This chain joins TRBV7-2 and TRBJ1-2; D gene unclear. The CDR3 loop spans 16 amino acids. Germline V gene lookup returns CDR1 SGHTA and CDR2 FQGNSA. Trimming shortened V by 4 bases and J by 0 bases, and 15 bases separated the two germline ends. As DNA, the CDR3 is TGTGCCAGCAGCTCCATACTCACAGCCGCTAACTATGGCTACACCTTC. As protein: CASSSILTAANYGYTF.

V gene TRBV28 combines with J gene TRBJ2-5, with D maybe TRBD1 (5 bases). This CDR3 has 13 amino acids. Germline V gene data show CDR1 as MDHEN and CDR2 as SYDVKM. V lost 3 bases, J lost 3 bases, and 8 bases lay in between. CDR3 sequence (DNA): TGTGCCAGCAGTTTGGGCAGGGAAGAGACCCAGTACTTC. This sequence encodes CASSLGREETQYF.

This chain connects TRBV6-2 or TRBV6-3 to TRBJ1-2, with D uncertain. The CDR3 extends over 16 amino acids. Trimming pared 0 bases from V and 0 bases from J, leaving 11 bases between. Looked up from germline, CDR1 is MNHEY and CDR2 is SVGEGT. The CDR3 sequence is CASSYSPRGSNYGYTF. The CDR3 DNA reads TGTGCCAGCAGTTACTCGCCGAGAGGGTCTAACTATGGCTACACCTTC.

The V gene is TRBV27, the J gene TRBJ2-3; 9 bases fit TRBD2. Germline V gene lookup returns CDR1 MNHEY and CDR2 SMNVEV (reference sequence). There are 16 residues in the CDR3. V was pared by 5 bases and J by 2 bases, with 8 bases of the junction left unmatched. Here the CDR3 reads CASSPLAGAPTDTQYF. Here the CDR3 DNA reads TGTGCCAGCAGTCCCTTAGCGGGGGCCCCCACAGATACGCAGTATTTT.

The chain combines TRBV20-1 with TRBJ1-5; D remains unclear. The V and J ends lost 3 bases and 1 base respectively, with 13 bases between them. In germline, CDR1 is DFQATT, CDR2 SNEGSKA (reference sequence). This CDR3 is 15 amino acids long. The CDR3 sequence: CSASEHTLSNQPQHF. In nucleotides, the CDR3 is TGCAGTGCTAGTGAGCACACCTTAAGCAATCAGCCCCAGCATTTT.

The chain uses TRBV21-1 and TRBJ2-2; the table's D call TRBD1 went unverified against the DNA. TRBV21-1 is deemed a pseudogene. CDR3 length: 17 residues. The CDR3 DNA reads as TGTGCCAGCAGCAAATCTCAGGGACAGCTTAACACCGGGGAGCTGTTTTTT. This encodes CASSKSQGQLNTGELFF.

The chain links TRBV7-9 to TRBJ1-2; 9 bases are a match to TRBD1. The length of the CDR3 is 15 residues. Germline trimming cut 5 bases from V and 4 bases from J; bases unmatched to any gene: 8. The V gene's germline CDR1 is SEHNR and CDR2 FQNEAQ (reference sequence). The CDR3 DNA is TGTGCCAGCAGCCTTGGGACAGGGCTATCCTATGGCTACACCTTC. Amino acids: CASSLGTGLSYGYTF.